Listed below are T cell receptor beta chains from one sample, sequenced in a study of T cells after yellow fever vaccination. Using its own MiXCR run on the 5' RACE reads, TCRdb lists one record per CDR3 protein. The top ten clones hold about 18% of a sample with over 300,000 distinct CDR3 sequences, around 7% of them seen once. This sample comprised PBMCs, obtained 35 to 50 days after the first yellow fever vaccination. The receptors were gathered from a man younger than 35 who received the YFV17D yellow fever vaccine. The CDR3 runs from the conserved cysteine through the conserved F or W. A D gene is named only where the DNA matches it firmly. A row's size may be missing; if present it is once, few, many or a size class.

D	V	J	size	CDR3	DNA
-	TRBV7-8	TRBJ1-6	few	CASSSYRVGSYNSPLHF	TGTGCCAGCAGCTCTTACAGGGTGGGGTCGTATAATTCACCCCTCCACTTT
TRBD2	TRBV5-6	TRBJ2-3	few	CASSSGGAITDTQYF	TGTGCCAGCAGCTCCGGGGGGGCTATCACAGATACGCAGTATTTT
-	TRBV20-1	TRBJ1-2	once	CCARDRDRILNYGYTF	TGCTGTGCTAGAGACCGAGACAGGATCCTAAACTATGGCTACACCTTC
TRBD1	TRBV5-1	TRBJ1-5	few	CASSLGDRGNQPQHF	TGCGCCAGCAGCTTGGGGGACAGGGGGAATCAGCCCCAGCATTTT
TRBD2	TRBV5-1	TRBJ2-1	-	CASSSARTSGTYNEQFF	TGCGCCAGCAGCTCGGCCAGGACTAGCGGGACCTACAATGAGCAGTTCTTC
-	TRBV20-1	TRBJ2-2	many	CSAPRGSGELFF	TGCAGTGCTCCCAGGGGATCGGGGGAGCTGTTTTTT
-	TRBV7-9	TRBJ1-1	few	CASSFTGGEAFF	TGTGCCAGCAGCTTTACGGGGGGTGAAGCTTTCTTT
-	TRBV7-9	TRBJ1-3	many	CASSPSPGGASGNTIYF	TGTGCCAGCAGCCCGAGCCCGGGGGGGGCCTCTGGAAACACCATATATTTT
-	TRBV24-1	TRBJ2-6	-	CATSDSSNVLTF	TGTGCCACCAGTGATTCTTCCAACGTCCTGACTTTC
TRBD2	TRBV5-4	TRBJ2-3	few	CASSLKLAGYTDTQYF	TGTGCCAGCAGCTTGAAGCTAGCGGGGTACACAGATACGCAGTATTTT
TRBD2	TRBV9	TRBJ2-1	few	CASTAGGGYNEQFF	TGTGCCAGCACCGCGGGGGGGGGGTACAATGAGCAGTTCTTC
-	TRBV12-3/TRBV12-4	TRBJ2-1	-	CASSPDFYNEQFF	TGTGCCAGCAGTCCGGACTTCTACAATGAGCAGTTCTTC
-	TRBV4-3	TRBJ1-1	-	CASSQGVGGNTEAFF	TGCGCCAGCAGCCAAGGGGTCGGGGGGAACACTGAAGCTTTCTTT
TRBD2	TRBV9	TRBJ2-1	few	CASSARTSGAYEQFF	TGTGCCAGCAGCGCTCGGACTAGCGGGGCCTATGAGCAGTTCTTC
-	TRBV18	TRBJ2-1	many	CASSPRDYNEQFF	TGTGCCAGCTCACCTAGAGATTACAATGAGCAGTTCTTC
TRBD2	TRBV4-2	TRBJ2-2	-	CASSPEVGGSDGELFF	TGTGCCAGCAGCCCAGAGGTCGGGGGGTCTGACGGGGAGCTGTTTTTT
-	TRBV20-1	TRBJ1-3	many	CSARDSGNTIYF	TGCAGTGCTAGGGATTCTGGAAACACCATATATTTT
-	TRBV3-1	TRBJ1-2	many	CASSHALYGYTF	TGTGCCAGCAGCCACGCGCTCTATGGCTACACCTTC
-	TRBV5-6	TRBJ1-1	many	CASSLVTRGPLSEAFF	TGTGCCAGCAGCTTGGTTACCCGAGGTCCCTTATCTGAAGCTTTCTTT
-	TRBV12-3/TRBV12-4	TRBJ1-6	few	CASGRTSYNSPLHF	TGTGCCAGCGGACGGACCTCCTATAATTCACCCCTCCACTTT
-	TRBV5-1	TRBJ2-1	few	CASSSGLLAYNEQFF	TGCGCCAGCAGCTCGGGACTCCTAGCCTACAATGAGCAGTTCTTC
-	TRBV4-3	TRBJ2-2	-	CASSQDHPGANTGELFF	TGCGCCAGCAGCCAAGATCACCCAGGGGCGAACACCGGGGAGCTGTTTTTT
-	TRBV6-2/TRBV6-3	TRBJ1-5	-	CASSFARDQPQHF	TGTGCCAGCAGCTTCGCCCGGGATCAGCCCCAGCATTTT
-	TRBV12-3/TRBV12-4	TRBJ1-1	-	CASTMGGTEAFF	TGTGCCAGCACCATGGGAGGGACTGAAGCTTTCTTT
TRBD2	TRBV12-3/TRBV12-4	TRBJ2-1	many	CASSLGSGAYNEQFF	TGTGCCAGCAGTTTGGGTAGCGGGGCCTACAATGAGCAGTTCTTC
TRBD2	TRBV2	TRBJ2-3	few	CATSETGGTDTQYF	TGTGCCACCTCGGAAACGGGGGGGACAGATACGCAGTATTTT
-	TRBV6-2/TRBV6-3	TRBJ2-2	-	CASSYKAGELFF	TGTGCCAGCAGTTATAAGGCCGGGGAGCTGTTTTTT
-	TRBV27	TRBJ1-2	-	CASSSEPTYGYTF	TGTGCCAGCAGTTCGGAGCCAACCTATGGCTACACCTTC
-	TRBV5-1	TRBJ2-1	-	CASSLGRAGNEQFF	TGCGCCAGCAGCTTGGGCAGGGCCGGGAATGAGCAGTTCTTC
-	TRBV18	TRBJ1-1	few	CASSTMNTEAFF	TGTGCCAGCTCAACCATGAACACTGAAGCTTTCTTT
-	TRBV7-9	TRBJ2-7	few	CASSFSFDRVQYF	TGTGCCAGCAGCTTCTCATTCGATCGAGTGCAGTACTTC
-	TRBV28	TRBJ1-3	few	CASSWFGGRGRASSGNTIYF	TGTGCCAGCAGTTGGTTCGGCGGGAGGGGACGGGCGAGCTCTGGAAACACCATATATTTT
TRBD1	TRBV5-1	TRBJ1-1	-	CASSHSSSGGTEAFF	TGCGCCAGCAGCCACTCCTCCTCAGGGGGCACTGAAGCTTTCTTT
-	TRBV7-2	TRBJ1-1	many	CASSLVGSGTEAFF	TGTGCCAGCAGCTTGGTGGGGAGTGGCACTGAAGCTTTCTTT
-	TRBV29-1	TRBJ1-5	few	CSVKGQGQPQHF	TGCAGCGTTAAAGGTCAGGGTCAGCCCCAGCATTTT
-	TRBV5-4	TRBJ2-1	-	CASSLWAGNEQFF	TGTGCCAGCAGCTTGTGGGCTGGGAATGAGCAGTTCTTC
-	TRBV20-1	TRBJ2-3	many	CSASRVFMDF	TGCAGTGCTTCCAGGGTGTTCATGGATTTT